Following are 21 T cell receptor beta chains from one sample sequenced in a study of cytomegalovirus exposure and HLA in healthy donors. The PCR contained 60 Vbeta and 13 Jbeta primers. Produced via immunoSEQ multiplex PCR; TCRdb's table is partial and in-frame only. The data contain fewer than 120,000 clones, around four fifths of them singletons. Sequenced: PBMCs. These receptors came from a man aged 30 to 45 in good health and CMV-seropositive.

The chain joins TRBV7-8 to TRBJ1-2; tentatively, D is TRBD1 (6 bases). The CDR3 is made up of 13 amino acids. CDR1 is SGHVS, CDR2 FQNEAQ, per germline. Trimming took off 0 bases at V and 8 bases at J, with 10 bases between the two ends. CDR3 region: CASSLAQGNGYTF. The CDR3 nucleotides read TGTGCCAGCAGCTTAGCGCAGGGGAACGGCTACACCTTC.

The chain links TRBV2 to TRBJ2-1; 7 bases are a match to TRBD2. V was clipped by 3 bases and J by 4 bases; unmatched bases: 12. The germline CDR1 and CDR2 sequences are SNHLY and FYNNEI. This CDR3 contains 17 residues. As DNA, the CDR3 is TGTGCCAGCAGTGATCGACGAAGCGGGGCGGGGTACAATGAGCAGTTCTTC. It encodes CASSDRRSGAGYNEQFF.

CDR3 sequence reads: CASRVQEMTEAFF. CDR3 DNA: TGTGCCAGCAGGGTACAGGAGATGACTGAAGCTTTCTTT. The genes are TRBV2 and TRBJ1-1, with D perhaps TRBD1 (5 bases). V lost 6 bases to trimming and J lost 5 bases, with 13 bases between them. CDR1 is SNHLY and CDR2 is FYNNEI in the germline V gene. The CDR3 runs to 13 residues. Looking up the rest from reference TRBV2 and TRBJ1-1 gives the full variable domain: EPEVTQTPSHQVTQMGQEVILRCVPISNHLYFYWYRQILGQKVEFLVSFYNNEISEKSEIFDDQFSVERPDGSNFTLKIRSTKLEDSAMYFCASRVQEMTEAFFGQGTRLTVV.

The chain is built from TRBV10-3 and TRBJ1-6; no reliable D call. This CDR3 comprises 16 residues. V lost 3 bases and J 6 bases, leaving 15 bases between the germline ends. Germline values: CDR1 ENHRY, CDR2 SYGVKD. The CDR3, as DNA: TGTGCCATCAGTGAAGCGGATGGGGTTAGTAATTCACCCCTCCACTTT. Its protein is CAISEADGVSNSPLHF.

This chain joins TRBV10-2 and TRBJ2-2, with D possibly being TRBD2 (7 bases). This CDR3 region has 15 residues. V shed 8 bases and J shed 5 bases, with 18 bases lying between them. Per the germline V gene, CDR1 is WSHSY and CDR2 is SAAADI. DNA of the CDR3: TGCGCCAGCGAGTTAGGGCGGGGGCTGACCGGGGAGCTGTTTTTT. Translating gives CASELGRGLTGELFF.

The chain employs TRBV6-1 and TRBJ1-3, with D tentatively TRBD1 (5 bases). The CDR3 has 13 amino acids. The V gene lost 0 bases and the J gene lost 9 bases, with 9 bases spanning the gap. Germline V CDR1 and CDR2: MNHNS, SASEGT. The CDR3, as DNA: TGTGCCAGCAGTGAAGCGGGGGAGGGCACCATATATTTT. It yields the protein CASSEAGEGTIYF.

A single count supports this clone. The chain has TRBV5-5 and TRBJ1-2, with 8 bases matching TRBD1. V was pared by 3 bases and J by 8 bases, with 9 bases of the junction left unmatched. Looked up from germline, CDR1 is SGHKS and CDR2 is YYEKEE (reference sequence). The CDR3 covers 14 residues. Here the CDR3 reads CASSWSDRGEGYTF. The CDR3 DNA reads TGTGCCAGCAGCTGGTCTGACAGGGGCGAGGGCTACACCTTC.

This clone was counted once. This chain uses TRBV9 with TRBJ2-7; 11 bases align to TRBD1. V lost 4 bases to trimming and J lost 6 bases; unmatched junction nucleotides: 6. From germline, CDR1 is SGDLS and CDR2 YYNGEE. The CDR3 consists of 14 residues. Written as DNA, the CDR3 is TGTGCCAGCAGCACGGGACAGGGGGGTAGCGAGCAGTACTTC. Its translation: CASSTGQGGSEQYF.

The chain has TRBV10-3 and TRBJ1-1; 7 bases are a match to TRBD1. From germline, CDR1 is ENHRY and CDR2 SYGVKD. V lost 5 bases and J lost 9; bases outside the gene matches: 9. CDR3 size: 13 residues. The DNA for the CDR3 is TGTGCCATCAGTACAGGGGAACCCCCTCAAGCTTTCTTT. The encoded protein is CAISTGEPPQAFF.

This sequence joins TRBV2 and TRBJ2-7; possibly TRBD1 for D (5 bases). V lost 6 bases to trimming and J lost 0 bases, with 24 bases between them. This CDR3 comprises 18 residues. Germline lookup yields CDR1 SNHLY and CDR2 FYNNEI. The CDR3 DNA reads as TGTGCCAGCAGACCGAATAGCAGGGATAGGGGAAGCTCCTACGAGCAGTACTTC. This codes for CASRPNSRDRGSSYEQYF. Combining the CDR3 with reference TRBV2 and TRBJ2-7 gives the whole variable domain EPEVTQTPSHQVTQMGQEVILRCVPISNHLYFYWYRQILGQKVEFLVSFYNNEISEKSEIFDDQFSVERPDGSNFTLKIRSTKLEDSAMYFCASRPNSRDRGSSYEQYFGPGTRLTVT.

This clone came up a few times. The J gene is TRBJ2-3, the V gene TRBV7-2; 12 nucleotides align to TRBD2. CDR3 size: 15 residues. Germline V gene data show CDR1 as SGHTA and CDR2 as FQGNSA. After removal of 6 bases from V and 6 bases from J, the junction contained 7 bases not matched to a gene. The CDR3 loop reads CASSLTSGGRDTQYF. The CDR3 DNA follows: TGTGCCAGCAGTCTTACTAGCGGGGGGAGGGATACGCAGTATTTT.

The chain uses TRBV6-1 and TRBJ1-6; 9 bases align to TRBD1. From germline, CDR1 is MNHNS and CDR2 SASEGT. This CDR3 is 15 amino acids long. V gave up 9 bases and J gave up 7 bases; unmatched junction bases: 10. Here the CDR3 reads CARLPRDRVNSPLHF. Here the CDR3 DNA reads TGTGCCAGACTACCCCGGGACAGGGTAAATTCACCCCTCCACTTT.

This chain connects TRBV2 to TRBJ2-2; weak D call: TRBD1 (5 bases). V was pared by 6 bases and J by 0 bases, with 11 bases between. Germline V gene sequence: CDR1 SNHLY, CDR2 FYNNEI. The CDR3 consists of 15 residues. CDR3 DNA sequence: TGTGCCAGCAGGAGGACAACATCGAACACCGGGGAGCTGTTTTTT. Its translation: CASRRTTSNTGELFF.

This clone was seen more than once but under ten times. This chain uses TRBV7-2 with TRBJ2-5; 7 bases line up with TRBD2. Trimming at V came to 5 bases and at J to 3 bases, leaving 6 bases not matched to a gene. Germline V gene data show CDR1 as SGHTA and CDR2 as FQGNSA. The length of the CDR3 is 14 residues. DNA for the CDR3: TGTGCCAGCAGCCTGGCGGGGGTTAAAGAGACCCAGTACTTC. It is translated as CASSLAGVKETQYF.

The rearrangement joins TRBV5-1 to TRBJ2-3, with 7 bases that match TRBD2. Germline V gives CDR1 SGHRS, CDR2 YFSETQ. The CDR3 sequence is 15 residues long. Unmatched junction bases numbered 5, after V lost 0 bases and J lost 4 bases. CDR3 in DNA: TGCGCCAGCAGCTTGGCCGGGCTAGCGGCAGATACGCAGTATTTT. It codes for CASSLAGLAADTQYF.

There are a few counts of this clone. The V call is TRBV11-1, the J call TRBJ2-2; 8 bases are shared with TRBD1. Germline CDR1 reads SGHAT; CDR2 reads FQDESV (reference sequence). V lost 4 bases and J lost 8; bases outside the gene matches: 9. The CDR3 has 15 amino acids. The chain's CDR3 is CASSWRQGADGELFF. The CDR3 nucleotides read TGTGCCAGCAGCTGGCGTCAGGGGGCTGATGGGGAGCTGTTTTTT.

The gene calls are TRBV11-2 and TRBJ1-2; TRBD1 matches at 8 bases. After removal of 2 bases from V and 7 bases from J, the junction contained 9 bases not matched to a gene. Germline values: CDR1 SGHAT, CDR2 FQNNGV. The CDR3 is made up of 15 amino acids. CDR3 sequence: CASSLISGGVGGYTF. The DNA for the CDR3 is TGTGCCAGCAGCTTAATCTCAGGGGGCGTGGGTGGCTACACCTTC.

The chain links TRBV7-8 to TRBJ1-6, with D unresolved. The germline CDR1 and CDR2 sequences are SGHVS and FQNEAQ. Between the trimmed V and J ends, which lost 2 bases and 5 bases, there was a span of 13 bases. This CDR3 spans 16 amino acids. CDR3 in amino acids: CASSLWAGNNNSPLHF. CDR3 nucleotides: TGTGCCAGCAGCTTATGGGCAGGCAATAATAATTCACCCCTCCACTTT. The full variable domain, completed using reference TRBV7-8 and TRBJ1-6, is GAGVSQSPRYKVAKRGQDVALRCDPISGHVSLFWYQQALGQGPEFLTYFQNEAQLDKSGLPSDRFFAERPEGSVSTLKIQRTQQEDSAVYLCASSLWAGNNNSPLHFGNGTRLTVT.

Worth noting for this clone: One end of the junction is discordant with germline, which a read error may explain. J is TRBJ1-6 and V is TRBV25-1; TRBD1 matches at 9 bases. The CDR3 is made up of 16 amino acids. Germline CDR1 MGHDK, CDR2 SYGVNS. CDR3 protein: CASSTLTGTGSSALHF. The CDR3 DNA is TGTGCCAGCAGTACTCTAACCGGGACAGGGAGTTCAGCCCTCCACTTT.

The chain links TRBV13 to TRBJ2-1; the match to TRBD2 covers 13 bases. The germline CDR1 and CDR2 sequences are PRHDT and FYEKMQ (reference sequence). J was trimmed by 6 bases and V by 3 bases; bases with no gene match: 11. The length of the CDR3 is 18 residues. CDR3 nucleotides: TGTGCCAGCAGCTTTGGGACTAGCGGGGCAGGGGAAGGCAATGAGCAGTTCTTC. Residues: CASSFGTSGAGEGNEQFF.

The chain links TRBV10-2 to TRBJ2-7; weak D call: TRBD1 (6 bases). Trimming took off 2 bases at V and 3 bases at J, with 11 bases between the two ends. Per the germline V gene, CDR1 is WSHSY and CDR2 is SAAADI. The CDR3 is 14 amino acids. In nucleotides, the CDR3 is TGCGCCAGCAGTGAGCGACAGGCGTACTACGAGCAGTACTTC. It codes for CASSERQAYYEQYF.